The rows below give T cell receptor beta chains drawn from one sample of a study of blood T cell repertoires in COVID-19. Sequencing was performed with immunoSEQ multiplex PCR; in TCRdb, only in-frame clones are kept and a portion is missing. There are about 37,000 clones in the sample; 85% to 90% occur only once, and about 64% lies in the top ten. The specimen sequenced was peripheral blood. These receptors all come from an older man with acute or convalescent COVID-19. Each CDR3 is given with its conserved first and last residue. The D gene is left open where the match is weak. The size entry is marked missing in some rows and otherwise reads once, few, many or a size class.

- | TRBJ2-7 | TRBV19 | - | CASSLPSSGSYEQYF | TGTGCCAGTAGTCTCCCTTCAAGCGGATCCTACGAGCAGTACTTC
TRBD2 | TRBJ2-1 | TRBV27 | - | CASSLGLGNEQFF | TGTGCCAGCAGTTTGGGACTAGGGAATGAGCAGTTCTTC
- | TRBJ1-4 | TRBV6-5 | - | CASGTGGDEKLFF | TGTGCCAGCGGGACGGGAGGAGATGAAAAACTGTTTTTT
TRBD2 | TRBJ2-1 | TRBV5-4 | - | CASSLGLAGGPIANEQFF | TGTGCCAGCAGCTTGGGACTAGCGGGGGGGCCGATTGCGAATGAGCAGTTCTTC
- | TRBJ1-5 | TRBV30 | - | CAWSGSSNQPQHF | TGTGCCTGGAGTGGCAGTAGCAATCAGCCCCAGCATTTT
TRBD1 | TRBJ2-7 | TRBV5-1 | - | CASSYGQGTNEQYF | TGCGCCAGCAGCTACGGACAGGGAACGAACGAGCAGTACTTC
- | TRBJ1-4 | TRBV12-3/TRBV12-4 | - | CASSTETREKLFF | TGTGCCAGCAGTACAGAAACCCGGGAAAAACTGTTTTTT
- | TRBJ1-1 | TRBV5-5 | - | CASGGVPGLNTEAFF | TGTGCCAGCGGGGGCGTCCCCGGGCTGAACACTGAAGCTTTCTTT
TRBD1 | TRBJ2-2 | TRBV4-3 | few | CASSQGTGAGELFF | TGCGCCAGCAGCCAAGGGACAGGGGCCGGGGAGCTGTTTTTT
TRBD2 | TRBJ2-2 | TRBV5-1 | - | CASSSSGNAGELFF | TGCGCCAGCAGCTCTAGCGGGAATGCCGGGGAGCTGTTTTTT
TRBD1 | TRBJ1-1 | TRBV4-3 | - | CASSQEYGTASSMNTEAFF | TGCGCCAGCAGCCAAGAATACGGGACAGCGAGCAGCATGAACACTGAAGCTTTCTTT
TRBD2 | TRBJ2-7 | TRBV6-2/TRBV6-3 | few | CASSTAGISYEQYF | TGTGCCAGCAGTACAGCGGGGATCTCCTACGAGCAGTACTTC
- | TRBJ1-1 | TRBV5-5 | - | CASSRQGRRDTEAFF | TGTGCCAGCAGCCGCCAGGGACGGAGGGACACTGAAGCTTTCTTT
- | TRBJ2-3 | TRBV18 | once | CASSSTTGSDTQYF | TGTGCCAGCTCATCAACGACAGGCTCAGATACGCAGTATTTT
- | TRBJ2-7 | TRBV24-1 | - | CATSDTGTEQYF | TGTGCCACCAGTGATACAGGGACCGAGCAGTACTTC
TRBD1 | TRBJ1-2 | TRBV6-5 | few | CASKRTGFSGYTF | TGTGCCAGCAAGCGGACAGGGTTCTCTGGCTACACCTTC
TRBD2 | TRBJ2-7 | TRBV11-2 | few | CASSLTGGTYEQYF | TGTGCCAGCAGCCTAACGGGGGGAACCTACGAGCAGTACTTC
TRBD1 | TRBJ1-1 | TRBV7-9 | - | CASSSDLDRGRGHEAFF | TGTGCCAGCAGCTCCGACCTAGACAGGGGGAGAGGACATGAAGCTTTCTTT
TRBD1 | TRBJ1-5 | TRBV5-6 | - | CASSSLGQATHQPQHF | TGTGCCAGCAGCTCACTCGGACAGGCCACCCATCAGCCCCAGCATTTT
- | TRBJ1-1 | TRBV5-5 | - | CASSVVDQGTEAFF | TGTGCCAGCAGCGTAGTTGATCAGGGCACTGAAGCTTTCTTT
- | TRBJ1-4 | TRBV7-9 | - | CASSLARTNEKLFF | TGTGCCAGCAGCTTAGCCAGGACAAACGAAAAACTGTTTTTT
TRBD1 | TRBJ1-5 | TRBV5-4 | few | CASSSQGLQPQHF | TGTGCCAGCAGCTCACAGGGGCTCCAGCCCCAGCATTTT